The present T cell receptor (beta chain) was sequenced within a study of OX40 agonist ivuxolimab in advanced cancers. V was trimmed by 5 bases and J by 8 bases, leaving 19 bases between them. Germline CDR1 LNHDA, CDR2 SQIVND (reference sequence). This CDR3 region has 15 residues. TCRdb's table, derived via immunoSEQ multiplex PCR, lists solely in-frame clones and lacks some. The table shows some 100,000 clones, with roughly 80% occurring only once. The sequencing used CD4+ or CD8+ T cells sorted from blood, collected in a trial of the OX40 agonist ivuxolimab. This TCR derives from an adult with an advanced solid tumor such as melanoma, head and neck, liver or kidney cancer. V is TRBV19 and J is TRBJ2-1; a weak D match, TRBD1 (6 bases). CDR3 loop: CASSPRRGSEDEQFF. CDR3 coding DNA: TGTGCCAGTAGTCCCCGCAGGGGTTCGGAGGATGAGCAGTTCTTC.